This paragraph covers one T cell receptor beta chain sequence. Antigen specificity is unknown. Primed by a sample-barcoded 5' primer and a J-beta primer mix, a second PCR proceeded for 7 to 11 cycles. Every cDNA molecule carried a tag from a template-switch adaptor bearing 12 random nucleotides. Every individual sample yielded 3 million or more paired-end reads (each containing CDR3). TCRdb used MiXCR to reprocess the 5' RACE reads, holding one entry per CDR3 protein. The sample has over a million distinct CDR3 sequences; approximately 43% are singletons. The sample comes from a study of blood T cells in healthy people across ages. Study findings and constraints: From one million sequenced T cells, diversity estimates were lower bounds.

Trimming cost V 7 bases and J 5 bases, with 11 bases left between them. Germline-derived CDR1 and CDR2 are SQVTM and ANQGSEA. The CDR3 spans 11 residues. Every sample gave at least 5 micrograms of total RNA when it was extracted. The chain links TRBV29-1 to TRBJ1-2; D is uncertain. Sequencing was performed on blood. This sequence was found in a woman younger than 30 in good health. The CDR3 DNA follows: TGCAGCGCGATGACCTTGTATGGCTACACCTTC. Protein: CSAMTLYGYTF.